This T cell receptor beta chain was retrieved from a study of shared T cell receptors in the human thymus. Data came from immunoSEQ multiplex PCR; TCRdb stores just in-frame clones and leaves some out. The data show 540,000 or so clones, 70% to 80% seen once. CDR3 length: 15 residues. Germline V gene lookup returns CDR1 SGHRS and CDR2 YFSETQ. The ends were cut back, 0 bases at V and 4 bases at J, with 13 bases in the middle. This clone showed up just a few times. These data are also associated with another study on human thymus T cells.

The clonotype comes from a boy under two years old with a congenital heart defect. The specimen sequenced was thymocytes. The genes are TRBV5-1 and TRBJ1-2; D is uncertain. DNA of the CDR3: TGCGCCAGCAGCTTGGTTGAAGGGAGACCCTATGGCTACACCTTC. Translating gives CASSLVEGRPYGYTF.